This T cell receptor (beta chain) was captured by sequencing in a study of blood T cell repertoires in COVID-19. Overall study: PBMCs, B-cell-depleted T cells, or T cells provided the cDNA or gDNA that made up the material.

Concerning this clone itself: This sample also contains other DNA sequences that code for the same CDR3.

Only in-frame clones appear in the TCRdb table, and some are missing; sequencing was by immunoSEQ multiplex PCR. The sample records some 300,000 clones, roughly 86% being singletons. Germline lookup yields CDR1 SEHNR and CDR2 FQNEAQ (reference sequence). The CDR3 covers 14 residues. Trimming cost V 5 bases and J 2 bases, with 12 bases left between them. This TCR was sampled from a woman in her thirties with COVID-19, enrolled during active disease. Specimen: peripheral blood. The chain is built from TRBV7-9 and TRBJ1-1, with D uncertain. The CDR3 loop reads CASSVFRENTEAFF. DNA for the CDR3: TGTGCCAGCAGCGTATTCCGGGAAAACACTGAAGCTTTCTTT.